Included here is one TCR beta chain sequence, with context. The sample originates from a study of blood T cell repertoires in COVID-19. The germline V gene has CDR1 GTSNPN and CDR2 SVGIG (reference sequence). V shed 4 bases and J shed 3 bases, with 9 bases lying between them. This CDR3 comprises 12 residues. Here immunoSEQ multiplex PCR was the method, and the copy in TCRdb shows in-frame clones only, minus some. The sample has about 270,000 clones; around 87% are singletons. Among Cohort 3 donors, those recovered had two negative PCRs, clearance, or symptom resolution. The receptor was isolated from a woman in her late teens or twenties who had recovered from COVID-19. Sequencing input: PBMCs or T cells enriched from blood (not recorded which). This sequence joins TRBV30 and TRBJ1-2; weak D call: TRBD1 (5 bases). Here the CDR3 DNA reads TGTGCCTGGACGGGGGATCACTATGGCTACACCTTC. It encodes CAWTGDHYGYTF.